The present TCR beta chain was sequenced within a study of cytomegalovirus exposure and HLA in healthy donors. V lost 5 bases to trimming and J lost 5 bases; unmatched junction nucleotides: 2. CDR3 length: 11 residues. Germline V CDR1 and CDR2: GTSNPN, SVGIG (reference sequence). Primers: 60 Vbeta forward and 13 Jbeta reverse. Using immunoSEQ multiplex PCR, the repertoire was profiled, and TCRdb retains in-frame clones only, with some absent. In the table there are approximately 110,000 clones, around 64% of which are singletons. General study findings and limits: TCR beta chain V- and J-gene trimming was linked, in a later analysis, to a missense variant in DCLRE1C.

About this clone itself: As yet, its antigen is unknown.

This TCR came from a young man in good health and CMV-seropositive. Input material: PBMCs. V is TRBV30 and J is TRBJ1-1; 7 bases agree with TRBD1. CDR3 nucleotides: TGTGCCTGGGTACAGGGGACTGAAGCTTTCTTT. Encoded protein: CAWVQGTEAFF.